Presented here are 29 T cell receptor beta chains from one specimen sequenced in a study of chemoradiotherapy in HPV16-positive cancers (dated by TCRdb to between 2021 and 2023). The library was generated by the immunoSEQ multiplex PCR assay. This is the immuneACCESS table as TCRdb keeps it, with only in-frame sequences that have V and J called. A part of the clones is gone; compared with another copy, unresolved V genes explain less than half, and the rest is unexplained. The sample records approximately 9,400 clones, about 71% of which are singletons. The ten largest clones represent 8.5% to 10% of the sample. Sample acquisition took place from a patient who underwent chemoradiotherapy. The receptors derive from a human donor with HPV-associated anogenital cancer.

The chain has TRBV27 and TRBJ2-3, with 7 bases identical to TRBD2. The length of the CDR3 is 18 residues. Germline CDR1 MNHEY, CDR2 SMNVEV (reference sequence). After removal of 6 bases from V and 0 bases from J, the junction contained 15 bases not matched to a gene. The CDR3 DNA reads TGTGCCAGCAGATGGATTGCCGGCGGGGGAACTAGCACAGATACGCAGTATTTT. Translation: CASRWIAGGGTSTDTQYF.

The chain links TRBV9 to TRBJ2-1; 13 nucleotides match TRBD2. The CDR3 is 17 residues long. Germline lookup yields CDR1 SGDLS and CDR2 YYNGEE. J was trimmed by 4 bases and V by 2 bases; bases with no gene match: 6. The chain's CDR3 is CASSVTSGRSEYNEQFF. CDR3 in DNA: TGTGCCAGCAGCGTGACTAGCGGGAGGAGTGAGTACAATGAGCAGTTCTTC.

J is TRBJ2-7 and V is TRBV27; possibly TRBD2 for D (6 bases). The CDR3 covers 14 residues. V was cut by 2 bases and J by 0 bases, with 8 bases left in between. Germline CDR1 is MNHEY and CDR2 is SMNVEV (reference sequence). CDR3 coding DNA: TGTGCCAGCAGTTTAGTCGGGAGCTCCTACGAGCAGTACTTC. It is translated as CASSLVGSSYEQYF.

CDR3 coding DNA: TGTGCCAGCAGTTTATGGTACGGCCTTAATGAAAAACTGTTTTTT. Translation: CASSLWYGLNEKLFF. This rearrangement joins TRBV27 to TRBJ1-4; D gene uncertain. This CDR3 spans 15 amino acids. V was trimmed by 1 base and J by 4 bases, leaving 10 bases between them. CDR1 is MNHEY and CDR2 is SMNVEV in the germline V gene (reference sequence).

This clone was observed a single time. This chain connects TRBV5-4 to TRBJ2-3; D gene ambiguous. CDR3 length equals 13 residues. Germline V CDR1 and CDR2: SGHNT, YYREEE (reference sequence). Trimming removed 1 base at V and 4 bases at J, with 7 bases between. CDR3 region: CASSLPPSDTQYF. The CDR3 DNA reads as TGTGCCAGCAGCTTGCCCCCCTCAGATACGCAGTATTTT.

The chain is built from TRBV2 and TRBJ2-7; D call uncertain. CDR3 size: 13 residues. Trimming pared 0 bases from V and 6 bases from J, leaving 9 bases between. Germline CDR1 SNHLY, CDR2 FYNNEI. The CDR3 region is CASSEAVVSEQYF. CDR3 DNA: TGTGCCAGCAGTGAAGCGGTTGTTTCCGAGCAGTACTTC.

Here the CDR3 reads CASSYSTGGVREAFF. The CDR3 nucleotides read TGTGCCAGCAGTTACTCTACAGGGGGTGTGCGTGAAGCTTTCTTT. The genes are TRBV6-5 and TRBJ1-1, with 8 bases fitting TRBD1. The CDR3 runs to 15 residues. From germline, CDR1 is MNHEY and CDR2 SVGAGI. The junction had 7 bases not matched to a gene; V was cut back by 0 bases and J by 7 bases.

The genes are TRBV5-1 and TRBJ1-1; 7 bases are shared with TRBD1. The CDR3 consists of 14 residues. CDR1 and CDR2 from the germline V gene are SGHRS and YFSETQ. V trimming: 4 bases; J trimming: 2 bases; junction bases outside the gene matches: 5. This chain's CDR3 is CASSRDSFNTEAFF. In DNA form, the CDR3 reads TGCGCCAGCAGCAGGGACAGTTTCAACACTGAAGCTTTCTTT.

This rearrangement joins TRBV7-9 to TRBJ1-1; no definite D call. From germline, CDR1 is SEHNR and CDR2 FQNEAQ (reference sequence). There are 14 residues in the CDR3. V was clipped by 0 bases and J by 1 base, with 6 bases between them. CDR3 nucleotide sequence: TGTGCCAGCAGCTTAGCGAAGCCGAACACTGAAGCTTTCTTT. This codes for CASSLAKPNTEAFF.

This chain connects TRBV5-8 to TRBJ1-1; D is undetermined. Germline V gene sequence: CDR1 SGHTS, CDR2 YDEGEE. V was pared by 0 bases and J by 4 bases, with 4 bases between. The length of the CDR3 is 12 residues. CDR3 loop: CASSLVATEAFF. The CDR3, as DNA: TGTGCCAGCAGCTTGGTTGCCACTGAAGCTTTCTTT.

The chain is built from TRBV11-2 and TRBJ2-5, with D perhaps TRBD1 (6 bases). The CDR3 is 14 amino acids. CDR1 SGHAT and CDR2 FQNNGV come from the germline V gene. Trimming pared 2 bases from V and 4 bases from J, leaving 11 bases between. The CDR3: CASSLIGGRETQYF. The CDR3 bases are TGTGCCAGCAGCTTAATTGGGGGCCGAGAGACCCAGTACTTC.

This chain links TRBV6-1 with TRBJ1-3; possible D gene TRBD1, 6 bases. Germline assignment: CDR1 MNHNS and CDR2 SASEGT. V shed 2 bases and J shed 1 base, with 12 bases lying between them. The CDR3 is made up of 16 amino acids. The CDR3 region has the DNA TGTGCCAGCAGTGAAACGGGGGCAGAATCTGGAAACACCATATATTTT. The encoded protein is CASSETGAESGNTIYF.

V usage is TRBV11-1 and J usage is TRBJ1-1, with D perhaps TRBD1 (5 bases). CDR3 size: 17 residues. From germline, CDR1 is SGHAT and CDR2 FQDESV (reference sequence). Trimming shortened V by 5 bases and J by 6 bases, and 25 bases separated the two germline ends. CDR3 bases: TGTGCCAGCAGCAATTATCCGGGACCTACCTTGGAGCCTGAAGCTTTCTTT. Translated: CASSNYPGPTLEPEAFF.

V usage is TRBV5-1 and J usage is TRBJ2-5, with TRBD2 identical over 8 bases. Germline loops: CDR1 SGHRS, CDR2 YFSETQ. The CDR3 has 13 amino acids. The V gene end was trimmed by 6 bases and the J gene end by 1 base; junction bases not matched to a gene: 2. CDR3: CASKRGLQETQYF. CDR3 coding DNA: TGCGCCAGCAAGCGGGGGCTCCAAGAGACCCAGTACTTC. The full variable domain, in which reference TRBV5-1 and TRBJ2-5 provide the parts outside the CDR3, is KAGVTQTPRYLIKTRGQQVTLSCSPISGHRSVSWYQQTPGQGLQFLFEYFSETQRNKGNFPGRFSGRQFSNSRSEMNVSTLELGDSALYLCASKRGLQETQYFGPGTRLLVL.

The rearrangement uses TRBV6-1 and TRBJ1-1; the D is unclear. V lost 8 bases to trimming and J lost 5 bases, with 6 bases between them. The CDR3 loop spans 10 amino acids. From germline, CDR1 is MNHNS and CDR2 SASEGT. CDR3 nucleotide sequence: TGTGCCAGCGGGCTTACTGAAGCTTTCTTT. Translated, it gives CASGLTEAFF.

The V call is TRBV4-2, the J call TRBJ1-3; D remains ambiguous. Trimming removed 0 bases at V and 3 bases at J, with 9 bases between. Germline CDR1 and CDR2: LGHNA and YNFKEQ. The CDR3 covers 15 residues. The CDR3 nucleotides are TGTGCCAGCAGCCAAGAGAGGAACAGTGGAAACACCATATATTTT. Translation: CASSQERNSGNTIYF.

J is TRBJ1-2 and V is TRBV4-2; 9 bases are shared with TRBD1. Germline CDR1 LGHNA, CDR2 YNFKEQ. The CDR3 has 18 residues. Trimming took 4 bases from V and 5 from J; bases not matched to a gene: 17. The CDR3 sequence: CASSPRGPGTGILYGYTF. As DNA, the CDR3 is TGTGCCAGCAGCCCAAGGGGTCCCGGGACAGGGATATTATATGGCTACACCTTC.

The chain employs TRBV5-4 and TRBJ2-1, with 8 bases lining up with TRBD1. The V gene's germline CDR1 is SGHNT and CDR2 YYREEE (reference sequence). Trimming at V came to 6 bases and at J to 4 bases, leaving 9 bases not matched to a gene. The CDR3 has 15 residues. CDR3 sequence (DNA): TGTGCCAGCACCTCGGGGACAGGTGGTTACAATGAGCAGTTCTTC. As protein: CASTSGTGGYNEQFF.

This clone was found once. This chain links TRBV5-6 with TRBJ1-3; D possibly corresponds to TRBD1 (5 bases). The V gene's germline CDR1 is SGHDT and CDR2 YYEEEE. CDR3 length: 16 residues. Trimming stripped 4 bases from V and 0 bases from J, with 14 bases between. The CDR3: CASSPSSGSSGNTIYF. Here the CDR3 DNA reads TGTGCCAGCAGCCCATCCTCAGGGAGCTCTGGAAACACCATATATTTT.

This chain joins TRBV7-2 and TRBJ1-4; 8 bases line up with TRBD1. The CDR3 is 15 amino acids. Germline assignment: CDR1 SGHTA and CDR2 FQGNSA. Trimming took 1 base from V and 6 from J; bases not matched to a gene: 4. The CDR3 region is CASSLDVTGDEKLFF. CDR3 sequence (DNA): TGTGCCAGCAGCTTAGATGTGACAGGGGATGAAAAACTGTTTTTT.

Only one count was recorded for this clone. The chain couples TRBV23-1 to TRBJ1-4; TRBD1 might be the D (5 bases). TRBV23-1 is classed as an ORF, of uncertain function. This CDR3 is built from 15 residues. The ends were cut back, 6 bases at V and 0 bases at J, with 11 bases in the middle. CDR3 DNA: TGCGCCAGCAGACGCCAGGGTGCAACTAATGAAAAACTGTTTTTT. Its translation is CASRRQGATNEKLFF.

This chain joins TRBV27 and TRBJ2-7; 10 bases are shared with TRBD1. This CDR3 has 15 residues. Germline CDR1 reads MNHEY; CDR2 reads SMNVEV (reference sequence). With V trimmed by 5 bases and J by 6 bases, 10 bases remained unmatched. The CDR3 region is CASSKPGTGVGEQYF. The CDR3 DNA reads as TGTGCCAGCAGTAAGCCCGGGACAGGGGTCGGCGAGCAGTACTTC.

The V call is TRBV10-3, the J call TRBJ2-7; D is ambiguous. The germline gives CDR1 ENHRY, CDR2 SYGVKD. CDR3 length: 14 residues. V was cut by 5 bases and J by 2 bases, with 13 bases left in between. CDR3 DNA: TGTGCCATCAGTCCTCCGGGCGTCCCCTACGAGCAGTACTTC. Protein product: CAISPPGVPYEQYF.

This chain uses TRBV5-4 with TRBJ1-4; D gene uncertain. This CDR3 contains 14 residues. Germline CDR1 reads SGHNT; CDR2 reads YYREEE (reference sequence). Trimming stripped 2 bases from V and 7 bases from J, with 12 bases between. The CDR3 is CASSFGGSSEKLFF. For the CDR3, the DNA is TGTGCCAGCAGCTTCGGAGGGTCAAGTGAAAAACTGTTTTTT.

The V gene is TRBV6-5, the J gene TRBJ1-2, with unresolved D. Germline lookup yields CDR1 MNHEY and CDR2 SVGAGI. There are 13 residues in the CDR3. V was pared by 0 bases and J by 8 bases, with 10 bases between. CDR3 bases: TGTGCCAGCAGTTACTCGGGGAGAGGGGGCTACACCTTC. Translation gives CASSYSGRGGYTF.

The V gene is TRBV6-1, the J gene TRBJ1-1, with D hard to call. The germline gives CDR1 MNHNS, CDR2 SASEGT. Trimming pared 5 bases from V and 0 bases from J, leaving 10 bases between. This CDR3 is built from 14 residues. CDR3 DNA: TGTGCCAGCAGTAAGACGGGAATGAACACTGAAGCTTTCTTT. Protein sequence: CASSKTGMNTEAFF.

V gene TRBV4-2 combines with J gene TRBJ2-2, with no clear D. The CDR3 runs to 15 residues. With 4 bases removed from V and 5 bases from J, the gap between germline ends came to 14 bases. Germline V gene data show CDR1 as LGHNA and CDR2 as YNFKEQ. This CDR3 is CASSPHPQNTGELFF. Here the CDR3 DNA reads TGTGCCAGCAGCCCCCACCCCCAGAATACCGGGGAGCTGTTTTTT.

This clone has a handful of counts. CDR3 protein: CASSFPEAFF. CDR3 in DNA: TGTGCCAGCAGTTTCCCCGAAGCTTTCTTT. The V and J genes are TRBV28 and TRBJ1-1; no clear D gene. The CDR3 runs 10 residues. Germline V CDR1 and CDR2: MDHEN, SYDVKM. The V end lost 3 bases, the J end lost 8 bases, and 4 bases lay between the germline ends.

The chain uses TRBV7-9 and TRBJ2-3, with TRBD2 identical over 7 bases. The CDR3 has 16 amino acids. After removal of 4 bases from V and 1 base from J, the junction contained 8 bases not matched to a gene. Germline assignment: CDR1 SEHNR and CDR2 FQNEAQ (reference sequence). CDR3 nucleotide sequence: TGTGCCAGCAGCTCGACGGGGGGTTTGGGCACAGATACGCAGTATTTT. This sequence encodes CASSSTGGLGTDTQYF.